This T cell receptor beta chain was sequenced for a study of regulatory T cells in long-lasting Graves disease. This clonotype was seen many times. The germline V gene encodes CDR1 SGHVS and CDR2 FQNEAQ. The ends lost 1 base at V and 5 bases at J; junction bases unmatched: 7. The CDR3 has 16 amino acids. Both iRepertoire HTBI primers and Arm-PCR of CDR3 regions were used to build the TCR beta libraries. Via MiXCR, TCRdb re-called the multiplex PCR reads, giving one row per CDR3 protein. Counted here are approximately 400,000 distinct CDR3 sequences, 15% occurring once; the ten biggest clones make up about 7.8%. Time point specified: newly diagnosed GD, antithyroid drugs for less than 3 months. With RNA extracted from PBMCs as input, the TCR library was made. The sample also formed part of further work on T cells in Graves' hyperthyroidism and ophthalmopathy. That work contributes: Absence of ophthalmopathy progression within 18 months defined stable Graves' hyperthyroidism. The HTBI set primed first-round TCR CDR3 RT-PCR.

The source was peripheral blood mononuclear cells (PBMCs), collected at new diagnosis, from a patient treated with antithyroid drugs. The gene calls are TRBV7-8 and TRBJ2-3; 9 positions match TRBD2. The TCR sequence derives from a woman between 40 and 50 years old with Graves disease. The CDR3 spells CASSLGLAGRGDTQYF. As DNA, the CDR3 is TGTGCCAGCAGCTTAGGGCTAGCGGGAAGGGGAGATACGCAGTATTTT.